This T cell receptor (beta chain) emerged from a study of monozygotic twins with cystic fibrosis. Notes on the study in general: Monozygotic CF twins shared more identical nucleotide clonotypes than unrelated patients. Low clonality (median about 0.0095) suggested a mostly naive repertoire.

The CDR3 runs 16 residues. In germline, CDR1 is MNHEY, CDR2 SVGAGI. V shed 1 base and J 1 base; nucleotides not matched to a gene: 2. Regarding this clone: Its specificity is not known.

Clones were sequenced by immunoSEQ multiplex PCR, and TCRdb holds only the in-frame ones, with some missing. This sample yields tens of thousands of clones, of which about nine tenths are seen a single time; about 0.54% belongs to the top ten. This clonotype was obtained from a girl aged 2 to 9 with cystic fibrosis. J is TRBJ1-3 and V is TRBV6-5, with 9 bases that match TRBD1. The sample taken for sequencing was blood. The CDR3 region has the DNA TGTGCCAGCAGTTACTACGGGACAGGGTCTGGAAACACCATATATTTT. This encodes CASSYYGTGSGNTIYF.